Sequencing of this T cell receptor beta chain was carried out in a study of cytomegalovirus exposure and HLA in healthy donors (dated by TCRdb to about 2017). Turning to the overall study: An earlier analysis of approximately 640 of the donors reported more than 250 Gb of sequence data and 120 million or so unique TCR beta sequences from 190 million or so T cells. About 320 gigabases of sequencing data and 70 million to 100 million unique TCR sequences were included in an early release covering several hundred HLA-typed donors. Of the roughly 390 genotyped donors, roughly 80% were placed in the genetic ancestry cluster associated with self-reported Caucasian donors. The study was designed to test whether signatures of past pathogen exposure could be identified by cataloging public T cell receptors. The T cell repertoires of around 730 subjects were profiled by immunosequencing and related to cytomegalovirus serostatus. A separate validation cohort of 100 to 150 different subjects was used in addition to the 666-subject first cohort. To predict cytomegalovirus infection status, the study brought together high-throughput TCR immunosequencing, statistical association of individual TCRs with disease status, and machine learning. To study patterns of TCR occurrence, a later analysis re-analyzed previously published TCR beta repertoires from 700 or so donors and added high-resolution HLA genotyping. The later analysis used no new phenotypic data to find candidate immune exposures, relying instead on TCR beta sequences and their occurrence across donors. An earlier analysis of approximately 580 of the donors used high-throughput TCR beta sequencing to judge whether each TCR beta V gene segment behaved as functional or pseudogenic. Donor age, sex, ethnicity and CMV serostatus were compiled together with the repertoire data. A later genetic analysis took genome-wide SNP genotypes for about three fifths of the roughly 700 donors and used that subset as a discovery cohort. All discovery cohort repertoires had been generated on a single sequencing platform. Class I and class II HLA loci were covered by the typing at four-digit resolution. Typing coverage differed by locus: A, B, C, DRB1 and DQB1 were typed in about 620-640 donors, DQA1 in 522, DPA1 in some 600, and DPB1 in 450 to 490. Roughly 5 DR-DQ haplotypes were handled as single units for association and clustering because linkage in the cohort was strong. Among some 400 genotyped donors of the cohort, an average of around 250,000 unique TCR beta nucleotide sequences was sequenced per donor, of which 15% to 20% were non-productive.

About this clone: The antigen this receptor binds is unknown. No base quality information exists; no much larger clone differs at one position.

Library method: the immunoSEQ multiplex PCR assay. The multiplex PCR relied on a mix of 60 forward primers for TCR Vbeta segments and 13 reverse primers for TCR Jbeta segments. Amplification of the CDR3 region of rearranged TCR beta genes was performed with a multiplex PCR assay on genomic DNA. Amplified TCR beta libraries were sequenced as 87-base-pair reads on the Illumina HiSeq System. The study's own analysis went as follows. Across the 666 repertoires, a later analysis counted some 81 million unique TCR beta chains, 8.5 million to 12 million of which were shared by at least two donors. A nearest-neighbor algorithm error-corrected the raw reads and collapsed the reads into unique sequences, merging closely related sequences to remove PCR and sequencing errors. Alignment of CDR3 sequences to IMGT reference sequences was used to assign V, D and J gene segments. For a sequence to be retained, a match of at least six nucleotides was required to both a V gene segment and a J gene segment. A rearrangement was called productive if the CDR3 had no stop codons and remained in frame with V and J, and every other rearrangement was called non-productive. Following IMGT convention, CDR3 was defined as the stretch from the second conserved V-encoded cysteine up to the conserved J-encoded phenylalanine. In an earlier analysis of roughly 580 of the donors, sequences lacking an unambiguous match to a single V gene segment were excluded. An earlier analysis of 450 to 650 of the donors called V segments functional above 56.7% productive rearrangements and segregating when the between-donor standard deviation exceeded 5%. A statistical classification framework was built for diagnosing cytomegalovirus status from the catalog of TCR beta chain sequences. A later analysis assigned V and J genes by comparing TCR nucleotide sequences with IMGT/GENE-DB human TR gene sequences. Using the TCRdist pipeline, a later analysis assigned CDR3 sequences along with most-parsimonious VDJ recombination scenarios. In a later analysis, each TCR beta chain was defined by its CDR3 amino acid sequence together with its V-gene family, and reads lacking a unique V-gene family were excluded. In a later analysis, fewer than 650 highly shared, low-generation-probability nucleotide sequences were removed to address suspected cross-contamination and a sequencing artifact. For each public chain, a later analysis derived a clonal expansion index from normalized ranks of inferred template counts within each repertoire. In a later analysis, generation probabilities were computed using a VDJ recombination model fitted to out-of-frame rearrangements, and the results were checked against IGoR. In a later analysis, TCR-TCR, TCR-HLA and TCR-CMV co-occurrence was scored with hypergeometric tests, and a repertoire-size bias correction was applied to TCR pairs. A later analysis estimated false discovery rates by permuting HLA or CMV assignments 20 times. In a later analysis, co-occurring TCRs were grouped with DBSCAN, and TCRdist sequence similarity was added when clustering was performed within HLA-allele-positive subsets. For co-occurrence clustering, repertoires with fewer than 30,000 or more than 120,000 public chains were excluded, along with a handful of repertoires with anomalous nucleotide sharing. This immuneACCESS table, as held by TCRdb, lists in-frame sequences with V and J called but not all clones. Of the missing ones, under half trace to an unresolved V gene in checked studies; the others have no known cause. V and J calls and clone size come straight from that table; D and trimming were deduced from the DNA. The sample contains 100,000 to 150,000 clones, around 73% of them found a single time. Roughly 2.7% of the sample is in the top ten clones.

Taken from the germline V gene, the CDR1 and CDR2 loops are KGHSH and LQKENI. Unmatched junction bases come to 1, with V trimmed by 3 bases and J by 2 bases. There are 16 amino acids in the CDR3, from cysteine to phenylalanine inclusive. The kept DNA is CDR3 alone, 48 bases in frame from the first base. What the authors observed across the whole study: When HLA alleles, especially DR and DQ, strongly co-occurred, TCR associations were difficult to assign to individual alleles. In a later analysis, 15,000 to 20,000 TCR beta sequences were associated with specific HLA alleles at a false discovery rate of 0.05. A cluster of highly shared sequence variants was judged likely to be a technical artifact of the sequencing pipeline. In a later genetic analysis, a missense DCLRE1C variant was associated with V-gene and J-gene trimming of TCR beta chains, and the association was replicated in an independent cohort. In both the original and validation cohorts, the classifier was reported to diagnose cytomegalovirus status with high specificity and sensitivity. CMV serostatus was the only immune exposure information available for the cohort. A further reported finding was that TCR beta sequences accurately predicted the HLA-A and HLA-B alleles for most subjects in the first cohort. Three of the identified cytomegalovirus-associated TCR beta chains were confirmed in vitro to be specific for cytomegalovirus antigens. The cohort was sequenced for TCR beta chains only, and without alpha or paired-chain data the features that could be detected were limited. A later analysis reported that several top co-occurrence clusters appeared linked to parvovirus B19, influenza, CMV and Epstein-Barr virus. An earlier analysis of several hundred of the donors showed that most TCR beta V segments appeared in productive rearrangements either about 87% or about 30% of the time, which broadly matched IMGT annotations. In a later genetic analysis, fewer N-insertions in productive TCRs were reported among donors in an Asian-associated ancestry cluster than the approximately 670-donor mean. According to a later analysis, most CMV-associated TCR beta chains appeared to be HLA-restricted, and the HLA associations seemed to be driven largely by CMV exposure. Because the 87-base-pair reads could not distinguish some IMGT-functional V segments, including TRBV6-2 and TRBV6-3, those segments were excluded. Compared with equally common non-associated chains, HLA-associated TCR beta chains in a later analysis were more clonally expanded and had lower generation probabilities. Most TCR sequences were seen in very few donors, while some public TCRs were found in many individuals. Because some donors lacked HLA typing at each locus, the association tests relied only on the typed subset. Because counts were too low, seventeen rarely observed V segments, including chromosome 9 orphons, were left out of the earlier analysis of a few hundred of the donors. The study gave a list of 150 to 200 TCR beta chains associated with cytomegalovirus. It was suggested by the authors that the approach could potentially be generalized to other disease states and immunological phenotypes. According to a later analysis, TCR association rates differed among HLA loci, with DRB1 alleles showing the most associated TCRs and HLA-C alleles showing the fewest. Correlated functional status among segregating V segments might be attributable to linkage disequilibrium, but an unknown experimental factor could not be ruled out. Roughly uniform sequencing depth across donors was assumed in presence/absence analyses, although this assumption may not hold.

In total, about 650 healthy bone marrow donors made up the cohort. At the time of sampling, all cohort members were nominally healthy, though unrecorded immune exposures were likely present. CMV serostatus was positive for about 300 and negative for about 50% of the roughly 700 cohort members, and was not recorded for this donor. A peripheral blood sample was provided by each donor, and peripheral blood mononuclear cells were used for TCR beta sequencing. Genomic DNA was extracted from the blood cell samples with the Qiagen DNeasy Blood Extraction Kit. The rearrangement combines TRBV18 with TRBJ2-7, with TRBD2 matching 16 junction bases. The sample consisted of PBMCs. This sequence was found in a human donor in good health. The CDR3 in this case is CASSPGLAGGTYEQYF. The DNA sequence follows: TGTGCCAGCTCACCGGGACTAGCGGGGGGGACCTACGAGCAGTACTTC.